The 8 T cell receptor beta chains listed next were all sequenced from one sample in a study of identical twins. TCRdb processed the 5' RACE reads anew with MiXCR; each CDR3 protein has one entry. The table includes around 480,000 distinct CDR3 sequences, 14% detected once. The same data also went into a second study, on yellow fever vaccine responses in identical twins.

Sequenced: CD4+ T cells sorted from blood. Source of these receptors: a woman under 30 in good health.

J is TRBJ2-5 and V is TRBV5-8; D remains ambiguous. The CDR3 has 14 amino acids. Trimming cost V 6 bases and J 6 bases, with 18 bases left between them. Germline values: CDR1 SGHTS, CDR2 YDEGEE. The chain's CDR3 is CASNPDEIIQTQYF. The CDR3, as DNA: TGTGCCAGCAACCCGGACGAGATCATTCAGACCCAGTACTTC.

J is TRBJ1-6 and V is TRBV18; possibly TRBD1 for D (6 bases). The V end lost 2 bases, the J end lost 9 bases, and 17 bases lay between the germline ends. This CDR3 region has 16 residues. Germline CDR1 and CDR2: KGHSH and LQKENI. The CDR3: CASSPSTAGTSSPLHF. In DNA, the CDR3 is TGTGCCAGCTCACCAAGCACGGCAGGGACAAGTTCACCCCTCCACTTT.

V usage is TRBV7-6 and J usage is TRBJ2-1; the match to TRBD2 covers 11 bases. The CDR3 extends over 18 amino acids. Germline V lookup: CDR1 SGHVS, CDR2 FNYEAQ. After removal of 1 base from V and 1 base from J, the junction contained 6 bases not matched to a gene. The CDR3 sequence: CASSLGLAGLPSYNEQFF. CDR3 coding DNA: TGTGCCAGCAGCTTAGGACTAGCGGGACTTCCTTCCTACAATGAGCAGTTCTTC.

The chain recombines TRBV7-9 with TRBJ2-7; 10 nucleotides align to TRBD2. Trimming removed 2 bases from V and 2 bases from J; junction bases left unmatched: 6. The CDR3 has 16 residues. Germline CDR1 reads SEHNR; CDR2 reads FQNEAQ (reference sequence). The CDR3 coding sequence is TGTGCCAGCAGCTTACTCCGGACTAGCGGAGCCTACGAGCAGTACTTC. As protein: CASSLLRTSGAYEQYF.

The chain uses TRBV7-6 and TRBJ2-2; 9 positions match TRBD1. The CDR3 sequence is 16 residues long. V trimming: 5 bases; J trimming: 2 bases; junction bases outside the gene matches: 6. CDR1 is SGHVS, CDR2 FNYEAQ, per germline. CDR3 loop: CASSPLGQGNTGELFF. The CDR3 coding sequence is TGTGCCAGCAGCCCCCTGGGACAGGGAAACACCGGGGAGCTGTTTTTT.

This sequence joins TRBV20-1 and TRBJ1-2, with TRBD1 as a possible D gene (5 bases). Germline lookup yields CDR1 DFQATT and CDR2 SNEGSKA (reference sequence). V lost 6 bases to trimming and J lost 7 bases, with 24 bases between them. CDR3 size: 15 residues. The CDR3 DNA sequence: TGCAGTGCCCCGAAGGAAACACCGGGGGTTGGTGGCTACACCTTC. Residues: CSAPKETPGVGGYTF.

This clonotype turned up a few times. The CDR3 DNA reads as TGTGCTAGACCGGGACAGAGAGTCTCTGGGGCCAACGTCCTGACTTTC. Residues: CARPGQRVSGANVLTF. The rearrangement joins TRBV7-7 to TRBJ2-6; TRBD1 matches 7 bases. This CDR3 has 16 residues. CDR1 is SSHAT and CDR2 is FNYEAQ in the germline V gene (reference sequence).

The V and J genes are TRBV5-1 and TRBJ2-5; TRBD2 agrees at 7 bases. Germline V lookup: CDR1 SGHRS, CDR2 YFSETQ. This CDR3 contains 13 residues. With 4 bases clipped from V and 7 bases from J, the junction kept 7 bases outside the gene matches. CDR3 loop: CASSPTSWGTQYF. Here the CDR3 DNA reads TGCGCCAGCAGCCCGACTAGCTGGGGGACCCAGTACTTC.